Listed below are T cell receptor beta chains from one sample, sequenced in a study of cytomegalovirus exposure and HLA in healthy donors. TCRdb's copy holds only in-frame clones and misses some; the assay was immunoSEQ multiplex PCR. The sample records more than 95,000 clones, around nine tenths being singletons. Source material: PBMCs. Source of these receptors: a young woman in good health and CMV-seronegative. Both conserved end residues are part of each CDR3. Each record gives: D gene, V gene, clone size, J gene, CDR3 protein, CDR3 DNA. The D gene is left open where the match is weak. Clone size is shown for a subset of rows, as once, few, many or a class of expanded clone.

D: TRBD2; V: TRBV4-1; size: NA; J: TRBJ2-3; CDR3: CASRSSGGAADTQYF; DNA: TGCGCCAGCAGGTCAAGCGGGGGGGCGGCGGATACGCAGTATTTT
D: NA; V: TRBV9; size: NA; J: TRBJ2-2; CDR3: CASSVVPGFTTRPNTGELFF; DNA: TGTGCCAGCAGCGTAGTTCCGGGATTCACAACGCGACCGAACACCGGGGAGCTGTTTTTT
D: NA; V: TRBV9; size: once; J: TRBJ2-5; CDR3: CASSARSQETQYF; DNA: TGTGCCAGCAGCGCCAGGTCCCAAGAGACCCAGTACTTC
D: TRBD2; V: TRBV7-8; size: NA; J: TRBJ2-1; CDR3: CASSLGPGLGPNEQFF; DNA: TGTGCCAGCAGCTTAGGGCCGGGACTAGGTCCCAATGAGCAGTTCTTC
D: TRBD2; V: TRBV5-6; size: NA; J: TRBJ2-5; CDR3: CASSLRGRKETQYF; DNA: TGTGCCAGCAGCTTGCGCGGGAGAAAAGAGACCCAGTACTTC
D: TRBD1; V: TRBV6-7; size: NA; J: TRBJ1-1; CDR3: CASSWGQGDTEAFF; DNA: TGTGCCAGCAGTTGGGGACAGGGGGACACTGAAGCTTTCTTT
D: TRBD1; V: TRBV18; size: NA; J: TRBJ2-7; CDR3: CASSAPGQGQYF; DNA: TGTGCCAGCTCAGCCCCGGGACAGGGACAGTACTTC
D: NA; V: TRBV28; size: NA; J: TRBJ1-5; CDR3: CASSLRGGNQPQHF; DNA: TGTGCCAGCAGTTTACGGGGGGGAAATCAGCCCCAGCATTTT
D: NA; V: TRBV6-5; size: once; J: TRBJ1-1; CDR3: CASNRARGITEAFF; DNA: TGTGCCAGCAATCGGGCGAGGGGGATCACTGAAGCTTTCTTT
D: TRBD1; V: TRBV28; size: once; J: TRBJ1-1; CDR3: CASSLLDRVNTEAFF; DNA: TGTGCCAGCAGTTTATTAGACAGGGTGAACACTGAAGCTTTCTTT
D: TRBD1; V: TRBV9; size: NA; J: TRBJ1-3; CDR3: CASSVAQGDGNTIYF; DNA: TGTGCCAGCAGCGTTGCCCAGGGGGATGGAAACACCATATATTTT
D: NA; V: TRBV19; size: NA; J: TRBJ2-3; CDR3: CASSTADTQYF; DNA: TGTGCCAGTTCAACGGCAGATACGCAGTATTTT
D: TRBD1; V: TRBV15; size: NA; J: TRBJ2-7; CDR3: CATSARRSQGADEQYF; DNA: TGTGCCACCAGCGCCCGAAGGTCCCAGGGGGCGGACGAGCAGTACTTC
D: NA; V: TRBV28; size: few; J: TRBJ2-5; CDR3: CASTGRVEQETQYF; DNA: TGTGCCAGCACAGGAAGAGTTGAGCAAGAGACCCAGTACTTC
D: NA; V: TRBV28; size: NA; J: TRBJ2-2; CDR3: CASSFGGPGELFF; DNA: TGTGCCAGCAGTTTTGGGGGCCCCGGGGAGCTGTTTTTT